The 6 T cell receptor beta chains presented below share a single source sample, sequenced in a study of blood T cell repertoires in COVID-19. Sequencing used immunoSEQ multiplex PCR; TCRdb keeps in-frame clones, though not all of them. The repertoire has some 400,000 clones, about 90% of them found once; the top ten carry around 9.3%. What was sequenced was peripheral blood. These receptors were taken from a woman in her twenties or thirties with COVID-19, enrolled during active disease.

For the CDR3, the DNA is TGCGCCAGCAGCTTGGGGACAGGGGAGTCAACTAATGAAAAACTGTTTTTT. This codes for CASSLGTGESTNEKLFF. The chain is built from TRBV5-1 and TRBJ1-4, with 9 bases aligning to TRBD1. The CDR3 covers 17 residues. Trimming cost V 0 bases and J 0 bases; bases outside gene matches: 3. Germline CDR1 is SGHRS and CDR2 is YFSETQ.

The genes are TRBV3-1 (or the pseudogene TRBV3-2) and TRBJ2-7; tentative D call: TRBD1 (6 bases). This CDR3 is 15 amino acids long. Per germline, CDR1 LGHDT and CDR2 YNNKEL (reference sequence). Trimming pared 5 bases from V and 6 bases from J, leaving 20 bases between. The CDR3 bases are TGTGCCAGCAGCAGGAGCTGGGGGCGAGTGGGCGAGCAGTACTTC. The encoded protein is CASSRSWGRVGEQYF.

The chain combines TRBV30 with TRBJ2-1; possibly TRBD2 for D (5 bases). Trimming pared 2 bases from V and 2 bases from J, leaving 13 bases between. The CDR3 contains 15 residues. Germline V lookup: CDR1 GTSNPN, CDR2 SVGIG (reference sequence). CDR3 in DNA: TGTGCCTGGAGTTCGTATGCACTAGCCTACAATGAGCAGTTCTTC. Translated, it gives CAWSSYALAYNEQFF. Looking up the rest from reference TRBV30 and TRBJ2-1 gives the full variable domain: SQTIHQWPATLVQPVGSPLSLECTVEGTSNPNLYWYRQAAGRGLQLLFYSVGIGQISSEVPQNLSASRPQDRQFILSSKKLLLSDSGFYLCAWSSYALAYNEQFFGPGTRLTVL.

The V call is TRBV6-6, the J call TRBJ1-1; maybe TRBD1 (5 bases). Germline V gene sequence: CDR1 MNHNY, CDR2 SVGAGI (reference sequence). The CDR3 runs to 14 residues. Trimming shortened V by 2 bases and J by 4 bases, and 11 bases separated the two germline ends. Written as DNA, the CDR3 is TGTGCCAGCAGTTACGGGGGGTGGCGCACTGAAGCTTTCTTT. Its protein is CASSYGGWRTEAFF.

The chain employs TRBV10-3 and TRBJ1-4, with 8 bases fitting TRBD1. CDR3 size: 16 residues. Trimming at V came to 2 bases and at J to 6 bases, leaving 8 bases not matched to a gene. The germline CDR1 and CDR2 sequences are ENHRY and SYGVKD. The CDR3 nucleotides are TGTGCCATCAGTGAGGCCCCAGGGGGCAGAGATGAAAAACTGTTTTTT. This translates into CAISEAPGGRDEKLFF.

The rearrangement links TRBV3-1 (or the pseudogene TRBV3-2) to TRBJ1-1; 7 bases are shared with TRBD1. The V and J ends lost 3 bases and 8 bases, in that order; junction bases with no gene match: 9. Germline CDR1 reads LGHDT; CDR2 reads YNNKEL (reference sequence). CDR3 length: 14 amino acids. The chain's CDR3 is CASSHTTGAWEAFF. For the CDR3, the DNA is TGTGCCAGCAGCCATACCACAGGGGCATGGGAAGCTTTCTTT.